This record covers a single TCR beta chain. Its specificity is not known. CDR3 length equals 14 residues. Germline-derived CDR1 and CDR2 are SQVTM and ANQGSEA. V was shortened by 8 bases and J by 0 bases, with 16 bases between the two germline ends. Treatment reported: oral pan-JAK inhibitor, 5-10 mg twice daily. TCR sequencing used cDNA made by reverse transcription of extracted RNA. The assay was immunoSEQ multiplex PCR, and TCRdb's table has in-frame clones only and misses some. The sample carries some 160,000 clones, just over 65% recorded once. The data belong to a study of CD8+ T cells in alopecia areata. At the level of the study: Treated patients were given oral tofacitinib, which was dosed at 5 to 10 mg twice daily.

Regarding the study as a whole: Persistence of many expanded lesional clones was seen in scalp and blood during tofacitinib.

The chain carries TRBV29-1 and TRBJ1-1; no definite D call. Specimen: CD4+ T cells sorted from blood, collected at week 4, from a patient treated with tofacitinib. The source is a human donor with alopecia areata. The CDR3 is CSSIRTVLNTEAFF. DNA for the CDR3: TGCAGCTCGATACGGACGGTATTGAACACTGAAGCTTTCTTT.